One sample yielded the 25 T cell receptor beta chains listed below, sequenced in a study of blood T cell repertoires in COVID-19. Assay used: immunoSEQ multiplex PCR; TCRdb lists only in-frame clones, some missing. The profile covers about 140,000 clones, with 80% to 85% appearing a single time and 4% taken by the ten largest. Sequencing was done on a sample of peripheral blood. These receptors were taken from a woman aged 55-75 years with acute or convalescent COVID-19.

The rearrangement joins TRBV7-2 to TRBJ1-1; no reliable D call. The V gene lost 1 base and the J gene lost 4 bases, with 7 bases spanning the gap. Per the germline V gene, CDR1 is SGHTA and CDR2 is FQGNSA. The CDR3 extends over 13 amino acids. The CDR3, as DNA: TGTGCCAGCAGCTTAGTTGGGCGCACTGAAGCTTTCTTT. This translates into CASSLVGRTEAFF.

This chain uses TRBV3-1 (or the pseudogene TRBV3-2) with TRBJ2-7; TRBD1 might be the D (5 bases). The length of the CDR3 is 13 residues. V was shortened by 1 base and J by 6 bases, with 10 bases between the two germline ends. Germline CDR1 is LGHDT and CDR2 is YNNKEL (reference sequence). CDR3 in amino acids: CASSQAAGPEQYF. CDR3 coding DNA: TGTGCCAGCAGCCAAGCGGCAGGGCCCGAGCAGTACTTC.

This clone appeared a single time. The V and J genes are TRBV5-1 and TRBJ2-3; TRBD2 aligns across 13 bases. J gave up 4 bases and V 2 bases, and 7 bases lay outside the gene matches. This CDR3 contains 17 residues. CDR1 is SGHRS and CDR2 is YFSETQ in the germline V gene. The CDR3 reads CASSFRPGLAGSDTQYF. The CDR3 DNA is TGCGCCAGCAGCTTCCGCCCGGGACTAGCGGGATCAGATACGCAGTATTTT. Combining the CDR3 with reference TRBV5-1 and TRBJ2-3 gives the whole variable domain KAGVTQTPRYLIKTRGQQVTLSCSPISGHRSVSWYQQTPGQGLQFLFEYFSETQRNKGNFPGRFSGRQFSNSRSEMNVSTLELGDSALYLCASSFRPGLAGSDTQYFGPGTRLTVL.

The chain combines TRBV5-1 with TRBJ2-1; the match to TRBD2 covers 13 bases. V dropped 3 bases and J dropped 5; count of bases not matched to a gene: 5. The CDR3 is 16 amino acids. From germline, CDR1 is SGHRS and CDR2 YFSETQ. For the CDR3, the DNA is TGCGCCAGCAGCTCGGGACTAGCGGGAAGGAACAATGAGCAGTTCTTC. It encodes CASSSGLAGRNNEQFF.

The chain recombines TRBV5-4 with TRBJ2-1, with a weak D call TRBD2 (5 bases). The V gene lost 4 bases and the J gene lost 3 bases, with 14 bases spanning the gap. CDR1 is SGHNT, CDR2 YYREEE, per germline (reference sequence). CDR3 length: 15 amino acids. The CDR3: CASSRVVRDYNEQFF. In DNA form, the CDR3 reads TGTGCCAGCAGCCGGGTCGTTCGGGACTACAATGAGCAGTTCTTC.

The J gene is TRBJ1-5, the V gene TRBV19, with D possibly TRBD1 on 5 matching bases. V gave up 6 bases and J gave up 5 bases, with 17 bases separating them. This CDR3 region has 15 residues. The germline CDR1 and CDR2 sequences are LNHDA and SQIVND (reference sequence). CDR3 loop: CASSDVYRIDQPQHF. DNA of the CDR3: TGTGCCAGTAGCGACGTCTACAGGATTGATCAGCCCCAGCATTTT. Filled out from reference TRBV19 and TRBJ1-5, the complete variable domain reads DGGITQSPKYLFRKEGQNVTLSCEQNLNHDAMYWYRQDPGQGLRLIYYSQIVNDFQKGDIAEGYSVSREKKESFPLTVTSAQKNPTAFYLCASSDVYRIDQPQHFGDGTRLSIL.

The chain uses TRBV9 and TRBJ1-6, with D maybe TRBD1 (6 bases). The ends were cut back, 4 bases at V and 8 bases at J, with 13 bases in the middle. CDR1 is SGDLS, CDR2 YYNGEE, per germline. The CDR3 sequence is 14 residues long. This CDR3 is CASSKQGGHSPLHF. The CDR3 DNA reads TGTGCCAGCAGCAAACAGGGAGGGCATTCACCCCTCCACTTT.

The genes are TRBV29-1 and TRBJ1-5, with TRBD1 matching 8 bases. CDR1 is SQVTM and CDR2 is ANQGSEA in the germline V gene. The CDR3 loop spans 13 amino acids. J was trimmed by 6 bases and V by 2 bases; bases with no gene match: 3. CDR3 region: CSVEQGAGQPQHF. Written as DNA, the CDR3 is TGCAGCGTTGAACAGGGGGCCGGTCAGCCCCAGCATTTT.

V usage is TRBV11-2 and J usage is TRBJ1-1, with D tentatively TRBD1 (5 bases). The CDR3 sequence is 14 residues long. Trimming stripped 2 bases from V and 1 base from J, with 8 bases between. Germline-derived CDR1 and CDR2 are SGHAT and FQNNGV. This chain's CDR3 is CASSLYDRNTEAFF. The CDR3 region has the DNA TGTGCCAGCAGCTTATACGACAGGAACACTGAAGCTTTCTTT.

This chain connects TRBV29-1 to TRBJ2-3; tentative D call: TRBD1 (6 bases). CDR3 length equals 14 residues. Germline CDR1 reads SQVTM; CDR2 reads ANQGSEA. Trimming left V 6 bases short and J 0 bases short, with 13 bases between. The CDR3 region is CSVRGQRSTDTQYF. The CDR3 DNA reads as TGCAGCGTACGAGGACAGAGGAGCACAGATACGCAGTATTTT.

The chain couples TRBV6-2 or TRBV6-3 to TRBJ2-1, with TRBD2 identical over 9 bases. The germline CDR1 and CDR2 sequences are MNHEY and SVGEGT. With V trimmed by 4 bases and J by 4 bases, 11 bases remained unmatched. This CDR3 is built from 17 residues. CDR3 sequence (DNA): TGTGCCAGCAGTTGGTCCGGGACTAGCTCGAATTACAATGAGCAGTTCTTC. Protein sequence: CASSWSGTSSNYNEQFF.

The chain uses TRBV7-9 and TRBJ1-2, with D unclear. Germline V gives CDR1 SEHNR, CDR2 FQNEAQ (reference sequence). The V and J ends lost 5 bases and 5 bases respectively, with 9 bases between them. This CDR3 is 12 amino acids long. The DNA for the CDR3 is TGTGCCAGCAGCCGGGTTCCATATGGCTACACCTTC. Amino acids: CASSRVPYGYTF.

This clone was detected only once. The chain is built from TRBV19 and TRBJ1-6; D ambiguous. The CDR3 runs to 14 residues. Deletions cut 2 bases from V and 3 bases from J, with 5 bases between. CDR1 is LNHDA, CDR2 SQIVND, per germline (reference sequence). The CDR3 sequence is CASSIQIYNSPLHF. CDR3 DNA: TGTGCCAGTAGTATACAGATCTATAATTCACCCCTCCACTTT.

CDR3 protein: CASSPTSGLYEQYF. CDR3 coding DNA: TGTGCCAGCAGCCCCACTAGCGGGTTATACGAGCAGTACTTC. The chain is built from TRBV7-2 and TRBJ2-7; 9 nucleotides agree with TRBD2. The trim removed 5 bases at V and 4 bases at J, leaving 6 bases unmatched. The CDR3 is 14 residues long. From germline, CDR1 is SGHTA and CDR2 FQGNSA.

The chain's CDR3 is CASSPLAAISYEQYF. In nucleotides, the CDR3 is TGTGCCAGCAGCCCACTAGCGGCTATCTCCTACGAGCAGTACTTC. The chain joins TRBV6-5 to TRBJ2-7; 8 bases agree with TRBD2. The CDR3 covers 15 residues. Trimming cost V 6 bases and J 0 bases; bases outside gene matches: 7. In germline, CDR1 is MNHEY, CDR2 SVGAGI.

V usage is TRBV27 and J usage is TRBJ1-5, with 9 bases that match TRBD1. V was pared by 3 bases and J by 0 bases, with 9 bases of the junction left unmatched. CDR3 size: 18 residues. Germline loops: CDR1 MNHEY, CDR2 SMNVEV (reference sequence). The CDR3 loop is CASSFPRTGAVSNQPQHF. The CDR3 coding sequence is TGTGCCAGCAGTTTCCCAAGGACAGGGGCTGTTAGCAATCAGCCCCAGCATTTT.

This clone has a single count. V is TRBV7-9 and J is TRBJ1-2; a weak D match, TRBD1 (5 bases). V was pared by 5 bases and J by 0 bases, with 13 bases between. CDR1 is SEHNR and CDR2 is FQNEAQ in the germline V gene (reference sequence). CDR3 length: 15 residues. The CDR3 region is CASSPLGQPNYGYTF. Here the CDR3 DNA reads TGTGCCAGCAGCCCCCTGGGGCAGCCTAACTATGGCTACACCTTC.

The table lists this clone with a count of one. The V and J genes are TRBV9 and TRBJ1-2; D may be TRBD1 (6 bases). V lost 4 bases and J lost 0, with 7 bases in between. The CDR3 loop spans 13 amino acids. Germline V gene data show CDR1 as SGDLS and CDR2 as YYNGEE. CDR3 residues: CASSRDTNYGYTF. The CDR3 region has the DNA TGTGCCAGCAGCCGGGACACTAACTATGGCTACACCTTC.

V is TRBV6-5 and J is TRBJ2-5, with TRBD1 matching 7 bases. Germline-derived CDR1 and CDR2 are MNHEY and SVGAGI. This CDR3 has 13 amino acids. Trimming at V came to 6 bases and at J to 5 bases, leaving 6 bases not matched to a gene. The CDR3 DNA is TGTGCCAGCAGGTTACAGGGGACGGAGACCCAGTACTTC. Translating gives CASRLQGTETQYF.

This clone was observed a few times. DNA for the CDR3: TGTGCCAGCAGTCAGGGGTGGAATGGTCTAGACTACGAGCAGTACTTC. It yields the protein CASSQGWNGLDYEQYF. The chain couples TRBV27 to TRBJ2-7; D might be TRBD1 (6 bases). V lost 5 bases and J lost 3, with 20 bases in between. In germline, CDR1 is MNHEY, CDR2 SMNVEV (reference sequence). The CDR3 is made up of 16 amino acids.

The chain has TRBV7-8 and TRBJ2-7, with 12 bases that match TRBD2. The CDR3 is 20 residues long. V was clipped by 5 bases and J by 0 bases; unmatched bases: 17. CDR1 and CDR2 from the germline V gene are SGHVS and FQNEAQ. CDR3 region: CASSRSSSGTSGRSSYEQYF. CDR3 bases: TGTGCCAGCAGCCGGTCTTCGAGTGGCACTAGCGGGAGGAGCTCCTACGAGCAGTACTTC.

The V call is TRBV5-4, the J call TRBJ2-1; TRBD1 agrees at 9 bases. This CDR3 comprises 15 residues. V dropped 6 bases and J dropped 6; count of bases not matched to a gene: 10. CDR1 is SGHNT and CDR2 is YYREEE in the germline V gene (reference sequence). The CDR3 nucleotides are TGTGCCAGCACCCCGGGGCGGACAGGGGTCAATGAGCAGTTCTTC. As protein: CASTPGRTGVNEQFF.

This chain connects TRBV2 to TRBJ1-5; D unclear. Germline CDR1 and CDR2: SNHLY and FYNNEI. V shed 3 bases and J shed 2 bases, with 11 bases lying between them. CDR3 size: 15 residues. CDR3 coding DNA: TGTGCCAGCAGTGATCCACCAGGCGGCAATCAGCCCCAGCATTTT. This gives the protein CASSDPPGGNQPQHF.

This chain joins TRBV4-1 and TRBJ1-2; 8 bases align to TRBD1. With V trimmed by 1 base and J by 6 bases, 13 bases remained unmatched. The CDR3 has 17 amino acids. In germline, CDR1 is MGHRA, CDR2 YSYEKL. The CDR3 region has the DNA TGCGCCAGCAGCCAAGCGGCCGAAGGGACAGGTTTAAATGGCTACACCTTC. Protein sequence: CASSQAAEGTGLNGYTF.

As for this clone: The same CDR3 can be traced to other DNA sequences in this sample. The gene calls are TRBV7-3 and TRBJ2-2, with unresolved D. The germline V and J ends were trimmed by 2 bases and 5 bases, with 6 bases remaining between them. This CDR3 comprises 13 residues. From germline, CDR1 is SGHTA and CDR2 FQGTGA. This CDR3 is CASSLGGTGELFF. Written as DNA, the CDR3 is TGTGCCAGCAGCTTAGGCGGTACCGGGGAGCTGTTTTTT.